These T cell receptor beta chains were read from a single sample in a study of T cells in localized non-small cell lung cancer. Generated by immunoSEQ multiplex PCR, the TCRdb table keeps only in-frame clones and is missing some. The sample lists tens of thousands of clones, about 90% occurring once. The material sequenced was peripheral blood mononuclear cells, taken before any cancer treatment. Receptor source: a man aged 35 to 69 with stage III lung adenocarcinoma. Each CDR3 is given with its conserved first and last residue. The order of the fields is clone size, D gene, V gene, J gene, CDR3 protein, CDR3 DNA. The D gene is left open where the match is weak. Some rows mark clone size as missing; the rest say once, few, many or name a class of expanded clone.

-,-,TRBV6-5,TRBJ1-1,CASSYSGRAGNTEAFF,TGTGCCAGCAGTTACTCGGGCAGGGCGGGGAACACTGAAGCTTTCTTT
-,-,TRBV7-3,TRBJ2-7,CASSPTASSYEQYF,TGTGCCAGCAGCCCGACAGCCAGCTCCTACGAGCAGTACTTC
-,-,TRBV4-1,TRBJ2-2,CASSQEITTGELFF,TGCGCCAGCAGCCAAGAGATAACAACCGGGGAGCTGTTTTTT
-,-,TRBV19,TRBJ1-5,CASTGRSNQPQHF,TGTGCCAGTACGGGGAGAAGCAATCAGCCCCAGCATTTT
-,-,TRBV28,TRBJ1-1,CASSAQGLTTTEAFF,TGTGCCAGCAGTGCTCAGGGTTTGACGACTACTGAAGCTTTCTTT
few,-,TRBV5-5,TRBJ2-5,CASSLALGTETQYF,TGTGCCAGCAGCTTGGCCCTGGGTACAGAGACCCAGTACTTC
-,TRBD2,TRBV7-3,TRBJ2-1,CASSSGLAGINEQFF,TGTGCCAGCAGCTCGGGACTAGCGGGGATTAATGAGCAGTTCTTC
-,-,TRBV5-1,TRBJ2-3,CASSLGGSRGDTQYF,TGCGCCAGCAGCTTGGGTGGGTCCCGAGGGGACACGCAGTATTTT
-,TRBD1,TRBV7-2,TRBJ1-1,CATTGVRTEAFF,TGTGCCACCACAGGGGTTAGAACTGAAGCTTTCTTT
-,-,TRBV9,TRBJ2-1,CASSVGSAAGYNEQFF,TGTGCCAGCAGCGTGGGGAGCGCAGCAGGGTACAATGAGCAGTTCTTC
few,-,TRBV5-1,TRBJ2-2,CASSLGGTANTGELFF,TGCGCCAGCAGCTTGGGCGGGACAGCGAACACCGGGGAGCTGTTTTTT
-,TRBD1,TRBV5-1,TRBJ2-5,CASSLAGGRRETQYF,TGCGCCAGCAGCTTGGCAGGGGGACGCAGAGAGACCCAGTACTTC
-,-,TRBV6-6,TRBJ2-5,CATGDYQETQYF,TGTGCCACCGGGGACTACCAAGAGACCCAGTACTTC
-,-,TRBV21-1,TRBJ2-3,CASSKWDRRADTQYF,TGTGCCAGCAGCAAATGGGACAGGAGGGCAGATACGCAGTATTTT
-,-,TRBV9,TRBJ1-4,CASSPRGGTNEKLFF,TGTGCCAGCAGCCCCCGAGGGGGGACTAATGAAAAACTGTTTTTT
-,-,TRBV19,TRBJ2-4,CASSIGGGRAEKAKNIQYF,TGTGCCAGTAGTATAGGGGGGGGCCGGGCGGAAAAAGCCAAAAACATTCAGTACTTC